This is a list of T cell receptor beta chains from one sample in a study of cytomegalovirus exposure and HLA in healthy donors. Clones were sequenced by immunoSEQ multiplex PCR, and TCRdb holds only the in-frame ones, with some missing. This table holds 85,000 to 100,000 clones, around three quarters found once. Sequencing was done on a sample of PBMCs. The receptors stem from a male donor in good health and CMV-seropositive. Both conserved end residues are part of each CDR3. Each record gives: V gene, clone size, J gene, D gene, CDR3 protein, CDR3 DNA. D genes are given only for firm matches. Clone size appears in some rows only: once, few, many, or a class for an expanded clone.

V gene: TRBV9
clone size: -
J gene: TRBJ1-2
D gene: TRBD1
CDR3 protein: CASRGVDRDYGYTF
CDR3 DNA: TGTGCCAGCAGGGGGGTGGACAGGGACTATGGCTACACCTTC

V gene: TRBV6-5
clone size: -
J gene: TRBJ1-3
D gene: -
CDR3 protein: CASSYSTGHSGNTIYF
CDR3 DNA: TGTGCCAGCAGTTACTCTACAGGCCACTCTGGAAACACCATATATTTT

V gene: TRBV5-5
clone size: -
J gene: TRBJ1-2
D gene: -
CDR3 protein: CASSSRTVNYGYTF
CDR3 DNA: TGTGCCAGCAGTTCTAGGACAGTCAACTATGGCTACACCTTC

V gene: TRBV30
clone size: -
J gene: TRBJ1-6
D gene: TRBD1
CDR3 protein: CAWSDGQGGSPLHF
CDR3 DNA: TGTGCCTGGAGTGACGGACAGGGAGGTTCACCCCTCCACTTT

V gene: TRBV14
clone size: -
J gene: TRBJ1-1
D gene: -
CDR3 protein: CASSQPQMNTEAFF
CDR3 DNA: TGTGCCAGCAGCCAGCCGCAGATGAACACTGAAGCTTTCTTT

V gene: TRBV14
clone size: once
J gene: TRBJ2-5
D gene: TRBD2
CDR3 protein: CASSPPRLAGETQYF
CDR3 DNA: TGTGCCAGCAGCCCCCCGAGGCTAGCGGGGGAGACCCAGTACTTC

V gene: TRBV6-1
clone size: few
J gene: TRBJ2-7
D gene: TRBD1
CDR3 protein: CASSGDRIYEQYF
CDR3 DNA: TGTGCCAGCAGTGGGGACAGAATATACGAGCAGTACTTC

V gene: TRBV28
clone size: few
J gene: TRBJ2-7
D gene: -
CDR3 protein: CASRGQYEQYF
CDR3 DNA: TGTGCCAGCAGAGGACAGTACGAGCAGTACTTC

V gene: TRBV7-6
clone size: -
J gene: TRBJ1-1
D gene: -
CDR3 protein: CASSPPGRGESEAFF
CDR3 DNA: TGTGCCAGCAGCCCGCCAGGGAGGGGTGAGAGTGAAGCTTTCTTT

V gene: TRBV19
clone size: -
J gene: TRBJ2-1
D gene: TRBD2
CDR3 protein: CASTVTSGPYNEQFF
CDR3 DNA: TGTGCCAGTACAGTGACTAGCGGGCCCTACAATGAGCAGTTCTTC

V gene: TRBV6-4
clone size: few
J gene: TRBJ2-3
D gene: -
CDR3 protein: CASSHADTQYF
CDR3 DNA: TGTGCCAGCAGCCACGCGGATACGCAGTATTTT

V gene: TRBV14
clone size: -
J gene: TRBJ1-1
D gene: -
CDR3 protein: CASSQGGQGSDTEAFF
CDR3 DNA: TGTGCCAGCAGCCAAGGAGGCCAGGGTTCTGACACTGAAGCTTTCTTT

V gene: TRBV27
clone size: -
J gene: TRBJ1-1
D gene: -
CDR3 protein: CASSPYSNTEAFF
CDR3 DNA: TGTGCCAGCAGTCCCTACTCTAACACTGAAGCTTTCTTT

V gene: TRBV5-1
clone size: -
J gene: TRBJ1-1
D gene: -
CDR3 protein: CASRRGGNTEAFF
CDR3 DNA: TGCGCCAGCAGGCGCGGGGGGAACACTGAAGCTTTCTTT

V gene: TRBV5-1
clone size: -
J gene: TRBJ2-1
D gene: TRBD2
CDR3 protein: CASSPSGGSYNEQFF
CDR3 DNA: TGCGCCAGCAGCCCTAGCGGGGGATCCTACAATGAGCAGTTCTTC

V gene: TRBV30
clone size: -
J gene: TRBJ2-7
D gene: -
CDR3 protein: CAWSVWDKGYEQYF
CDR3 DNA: TGTGCCTGGAGTGTATGGGACAAGGGGTACGAGCAGTACTTC

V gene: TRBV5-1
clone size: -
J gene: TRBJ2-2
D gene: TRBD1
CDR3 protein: CASSSGTGNTGELFF
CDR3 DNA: TGCGCCAGCAGTTCCGGGACAGGGAACACCGGGGAGCTGTTTTTT

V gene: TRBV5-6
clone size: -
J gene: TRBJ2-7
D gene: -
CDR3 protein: CASSPTGSYEQYF
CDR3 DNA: TGTGCCAGCAGCCCAACAGGCTCCTACGAGCAGTACTTC

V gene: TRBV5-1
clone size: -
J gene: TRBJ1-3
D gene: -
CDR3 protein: CASSLGESSGNTIYF
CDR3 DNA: TGCGCCAGCAGCTTGGGGGAGAGCTCTGGAAACACCATATATTTT

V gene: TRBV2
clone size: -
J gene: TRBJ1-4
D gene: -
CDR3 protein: CASSPIQGTNEKLFF
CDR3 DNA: TGTGCCAGCAGCCCCATCCAGGGGACTAATGAAAAACTGTTTTTT

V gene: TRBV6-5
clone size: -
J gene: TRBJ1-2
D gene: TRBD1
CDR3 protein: CASSYSRTGGGYGYTF
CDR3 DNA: TGTGCCAGCAGTTACTCCCGGACAGGGGGCGGTTATGGCTACACCTTC

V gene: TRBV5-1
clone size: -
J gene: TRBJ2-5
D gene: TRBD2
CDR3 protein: CASSLSRESGTETQYF
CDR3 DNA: TGCGCCAGCAGCTTGTCGCGGGAGTCAGGGACGGAGACCCAGTACTTC

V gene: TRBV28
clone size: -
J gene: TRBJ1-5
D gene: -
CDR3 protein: CASKGSSPRQQPQHF
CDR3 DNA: TGTGCCAGCAAGGGATCGTCCCCTCGACAGCAGCCCCAGCATTTT

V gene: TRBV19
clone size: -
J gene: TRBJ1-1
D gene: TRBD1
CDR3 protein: CASSIRQGYEAFF
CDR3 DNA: TGTGCCAGTAGTATAAGACAGGGATACGAAGCTTTCTTT

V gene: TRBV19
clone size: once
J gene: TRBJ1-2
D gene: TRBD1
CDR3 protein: CASSVLAGQGYYGYTF
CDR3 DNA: TGTGCCAGTAGTGTACTTGCGGGACAGGGGTACTATGGCTACACCTTC

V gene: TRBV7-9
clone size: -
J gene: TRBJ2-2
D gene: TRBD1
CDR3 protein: CASSAFDRVYTGELFF
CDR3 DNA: TGTGCCAGCAGCGCCTTCGACAGGGTTTACACCGGGGAGCTGTTTTTT

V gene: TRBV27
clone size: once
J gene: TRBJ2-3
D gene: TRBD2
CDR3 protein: CASSLSPSGGVRSTDTQYF
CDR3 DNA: TGTGCCAGCAGTTTATCCCCTAGCGGGGGGGTTAGAAGCACAGATACGCAGTATTTT

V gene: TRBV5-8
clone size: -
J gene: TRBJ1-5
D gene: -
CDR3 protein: CASSLESIGVRQPQHF
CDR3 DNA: TGTGCCAGCAGCTTGGAATCGATAGGGGTGCGTCAGCCCCAGCATTTT

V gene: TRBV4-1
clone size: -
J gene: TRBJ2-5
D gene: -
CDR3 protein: CASSQDRGGETQYF
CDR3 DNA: TGCGCCAGCAGCCAAGATCGCGGAGGGGAGACCCAGTACTTC

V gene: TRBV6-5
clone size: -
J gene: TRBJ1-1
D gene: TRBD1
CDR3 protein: CASSRQGEAFF
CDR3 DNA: TGTGCCAGCAGTCGACAGGGTGAAGCTTTCTTT

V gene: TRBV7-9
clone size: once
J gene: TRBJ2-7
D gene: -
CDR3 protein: CASSYILYEQYF
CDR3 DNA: TGTGCCAGCAGCTACATCCTCTACGAGCAGTACTTC

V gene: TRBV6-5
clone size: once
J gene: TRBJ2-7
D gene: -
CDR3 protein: CASSYTGLLTYEQYF
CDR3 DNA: TGTGCCAGCAGTTACACCGGACTCCTTACCTACGAGCAGTACTTC

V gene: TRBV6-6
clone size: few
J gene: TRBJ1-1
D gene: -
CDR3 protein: CASSSNGGGTEAFF
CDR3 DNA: TGTGCCAGCAGTTCCAACGGGGGGGGCACTGAAGCTTTCTTT

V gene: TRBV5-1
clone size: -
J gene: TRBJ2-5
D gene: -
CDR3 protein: CASSLQIQETQYF
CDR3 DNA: TGCGCCAGCAGCTTGCAGATCCAAGAGACCCAGTACTTC

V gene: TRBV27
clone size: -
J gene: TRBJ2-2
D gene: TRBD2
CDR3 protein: CASRGGGAGGELFF
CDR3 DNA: TGTGCCAGCAGGGGCGGGGGGGCCGGCGGGGAGCTGTTTTTT

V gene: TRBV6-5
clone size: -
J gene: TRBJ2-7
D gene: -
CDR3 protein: CASTPGTTYEQYF
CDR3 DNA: TGTGCCAGCACCCCCGGGACAACATACGAGCAGTACTTC

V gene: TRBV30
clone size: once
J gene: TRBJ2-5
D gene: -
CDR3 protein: CAWNPQYQETQYF
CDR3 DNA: TGTGCCTGGAATCCGCAGTACCAAGAGACCCAGTACTTC

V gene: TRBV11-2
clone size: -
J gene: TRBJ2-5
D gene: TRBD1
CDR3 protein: CASTHLRTGGEETQYF
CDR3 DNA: TGTGCCAGCACACACCTTAGGACAGGGGGCGAAGAGACCCAGTACTTC

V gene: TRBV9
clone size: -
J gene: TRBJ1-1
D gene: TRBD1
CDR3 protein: CASSVVQGARLETEAFF
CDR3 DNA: TGTGCCAGCAGCGTAGTCCAGGGGGCGCGTCTAGAAACTGAAGCTTTCTTT

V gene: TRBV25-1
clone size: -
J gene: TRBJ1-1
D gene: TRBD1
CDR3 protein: CASGGQGESEAFF
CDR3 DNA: TGTGCCAGTGGTGGGCAGGGGGAATCTGAAGCTTTCTTT

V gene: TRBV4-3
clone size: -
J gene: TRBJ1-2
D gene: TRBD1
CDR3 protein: CASSRQGTGYTF
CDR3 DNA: TGCGCCAGCAGCCGACAGGGGACGGGCTACACCTTC

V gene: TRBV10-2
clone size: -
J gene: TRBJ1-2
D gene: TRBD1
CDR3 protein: CASSESGQGPYGYTF
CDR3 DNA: TGCGCCAGCAGTGAGTCGGGACAGGGCCCCTATGGCTACACCTTC

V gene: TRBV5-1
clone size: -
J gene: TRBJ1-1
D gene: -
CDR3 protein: CASSLESVNTEAFF
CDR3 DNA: TGCGCCAGCAGCTTGGAATCCGTGAACACTGAAGCTTTCTTT

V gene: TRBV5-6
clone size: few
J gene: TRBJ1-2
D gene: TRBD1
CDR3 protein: CASSLGDRNYGYTF
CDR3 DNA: TGTGCCAGCAGCTTGGGGGACAGAAACTATGGCTACACCTTC

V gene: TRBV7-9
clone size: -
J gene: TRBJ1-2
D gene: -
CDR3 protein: CTSSLVMGGYTF
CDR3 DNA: TGTACCAGCAGCTTAGTGATGGGCGGCTACACCTTC

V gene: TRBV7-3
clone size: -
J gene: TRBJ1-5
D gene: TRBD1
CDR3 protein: CASSPDRDQPQHF
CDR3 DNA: TGTGCCAGCAGCCCCGACAGGGATCAGCCCCAGCATTTT

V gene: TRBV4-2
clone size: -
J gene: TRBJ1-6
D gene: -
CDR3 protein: CASSQDSRFERRNSPLHF
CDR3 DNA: TGTGCCAGCAGCCAAGATTCACGGTTTGAACGTCGAAATTCACCCCTCCACTTT

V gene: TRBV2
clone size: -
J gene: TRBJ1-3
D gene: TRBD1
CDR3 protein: CASSRTGPSGNTIYF
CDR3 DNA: TGTGCCAGCAGTCGGACAGGGCCCTCTGGAAACACCATATATTTT

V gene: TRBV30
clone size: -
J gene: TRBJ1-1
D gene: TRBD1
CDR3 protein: CAWSVKGAITEAFF
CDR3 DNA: TGTGCCTGGAGTGTAAAGGGGGCGATCACTGAAGCTTTCTTT